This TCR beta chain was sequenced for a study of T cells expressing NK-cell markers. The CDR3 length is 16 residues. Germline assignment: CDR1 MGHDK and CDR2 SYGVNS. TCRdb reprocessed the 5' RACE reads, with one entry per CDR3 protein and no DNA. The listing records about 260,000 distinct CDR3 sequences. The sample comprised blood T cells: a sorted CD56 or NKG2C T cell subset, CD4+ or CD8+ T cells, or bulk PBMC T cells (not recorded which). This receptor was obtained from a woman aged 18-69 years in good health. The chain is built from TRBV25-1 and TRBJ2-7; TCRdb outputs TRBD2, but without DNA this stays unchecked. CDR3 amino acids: CASSDHTSGRAREQYF.